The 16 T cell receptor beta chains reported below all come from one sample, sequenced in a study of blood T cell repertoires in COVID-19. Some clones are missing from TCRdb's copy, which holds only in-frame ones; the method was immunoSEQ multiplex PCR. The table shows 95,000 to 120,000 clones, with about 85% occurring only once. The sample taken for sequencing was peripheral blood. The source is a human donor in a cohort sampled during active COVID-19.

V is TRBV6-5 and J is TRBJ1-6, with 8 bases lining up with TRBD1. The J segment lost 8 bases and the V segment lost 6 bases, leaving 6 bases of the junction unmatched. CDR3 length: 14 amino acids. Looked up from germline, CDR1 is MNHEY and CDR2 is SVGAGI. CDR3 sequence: CASSHLQGDSPLHF. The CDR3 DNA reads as TGTGCCAGCAGCCACTTACAGGGGGATTCACCCCTCCACTTT.

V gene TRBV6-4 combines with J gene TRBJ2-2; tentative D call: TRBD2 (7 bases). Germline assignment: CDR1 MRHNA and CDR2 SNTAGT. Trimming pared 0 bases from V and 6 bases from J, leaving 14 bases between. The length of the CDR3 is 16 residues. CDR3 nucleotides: TGTGCCAGCAGTGACTCGAGACGGGGGGCCGCCGGGGAGCTGTTTTTT. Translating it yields CASSDSRRGAAGELFF.

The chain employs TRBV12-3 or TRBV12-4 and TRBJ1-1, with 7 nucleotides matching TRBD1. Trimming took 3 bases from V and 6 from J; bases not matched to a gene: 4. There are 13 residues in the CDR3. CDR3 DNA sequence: TGTGCCAGCAGTTTGAGGGGGACAGCTGAAGCTTTCTTT. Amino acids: CASSLRGTAEAFF.

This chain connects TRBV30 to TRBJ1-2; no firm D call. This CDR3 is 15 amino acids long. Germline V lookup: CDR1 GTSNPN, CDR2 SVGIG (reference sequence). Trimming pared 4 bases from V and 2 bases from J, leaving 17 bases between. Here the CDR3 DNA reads TGTGCCTGGACCCTACGGTGGTCTTTAAACTATGGCTACACCTTC. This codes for CAWTLRWSLNYGYTF.

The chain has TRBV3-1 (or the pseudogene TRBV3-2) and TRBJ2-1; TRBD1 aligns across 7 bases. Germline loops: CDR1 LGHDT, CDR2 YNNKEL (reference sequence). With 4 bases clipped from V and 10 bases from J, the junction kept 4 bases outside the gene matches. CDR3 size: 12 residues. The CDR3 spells CASSRSTGEQFF. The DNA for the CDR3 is TGTGCCAGCAGCCGCTCGACAGGGGAGCAGTTCTTC.

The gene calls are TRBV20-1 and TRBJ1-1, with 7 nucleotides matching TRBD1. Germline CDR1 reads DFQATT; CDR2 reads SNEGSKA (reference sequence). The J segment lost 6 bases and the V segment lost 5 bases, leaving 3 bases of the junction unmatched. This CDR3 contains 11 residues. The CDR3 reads CSADRVPEAFF. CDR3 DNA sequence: TGCAGTGCTGACAGGGTTCCTGAAGCTTTCTTT.

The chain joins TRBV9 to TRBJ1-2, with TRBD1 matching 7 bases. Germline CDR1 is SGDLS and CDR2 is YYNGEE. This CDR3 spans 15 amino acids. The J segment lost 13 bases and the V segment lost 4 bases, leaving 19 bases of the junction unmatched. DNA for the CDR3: TGTGCCAGCAGCCCAGGAGCCCTTGTCGGGACAGTTCGCACCTTC. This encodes CASSPGALVGTVRTF.

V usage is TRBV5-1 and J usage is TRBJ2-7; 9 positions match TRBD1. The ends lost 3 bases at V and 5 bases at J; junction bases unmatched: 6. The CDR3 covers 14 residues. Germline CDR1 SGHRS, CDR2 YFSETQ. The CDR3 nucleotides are TGCGCCAGCAGCTGGGGACAGGGAGAAAACGAGCAGTACTTC. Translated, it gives CASSWGQGENEQYF.

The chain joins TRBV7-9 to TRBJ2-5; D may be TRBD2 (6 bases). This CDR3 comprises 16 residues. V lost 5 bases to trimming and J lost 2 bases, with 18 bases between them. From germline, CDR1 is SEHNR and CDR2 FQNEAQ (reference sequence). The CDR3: CASSLTGTSGQETQYF. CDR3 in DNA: TGTGCCAGCAGCCTCACAGGTACAAGCGGGCAAGAGACCCAGTACTTC.

The CDR3 DNA sequence: TGTGCCAGCAGCACGAACAGGGCTTCACCCCTCCACTTT. Translated, it gives CASSTNRASPLHF. The V call is TRBV7-9, the J call TRBJ1-6, with D possibly being TRBD1 (6 bases). Trimming pared 5 bases from V and 9 bases from J, leaving 11 bases between. CDR3 length: 13 amino acids. CDR1 and CDR2 (germline): SEHNR, FQNEAQ (reference sequence).

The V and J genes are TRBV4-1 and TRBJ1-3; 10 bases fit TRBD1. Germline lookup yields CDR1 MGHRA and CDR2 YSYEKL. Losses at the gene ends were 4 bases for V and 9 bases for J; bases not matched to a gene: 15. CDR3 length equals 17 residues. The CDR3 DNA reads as TGCGCCAGCAGCCCTGAACCATACCCCGGACAGGGGGGCACCATATATTTT. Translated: CASSPEPYPGQGGTIYF.

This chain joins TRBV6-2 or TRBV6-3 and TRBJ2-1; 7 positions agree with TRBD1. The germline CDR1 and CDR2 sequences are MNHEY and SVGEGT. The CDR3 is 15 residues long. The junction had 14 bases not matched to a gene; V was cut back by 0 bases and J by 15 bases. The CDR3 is CASSYSKIGGRSLFF. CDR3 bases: TGTGCCAGCAGTTACTCAAAGATAGGGGGCCGGAGCCTGTTCTTC.

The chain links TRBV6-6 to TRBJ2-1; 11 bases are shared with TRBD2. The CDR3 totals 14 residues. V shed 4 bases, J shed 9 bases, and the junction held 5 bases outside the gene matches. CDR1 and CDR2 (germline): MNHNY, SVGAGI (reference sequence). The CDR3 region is CASSSRLAGIEQFF. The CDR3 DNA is TGTGCCAGCAGTTCCCGACTAGCGGGGATTGAGCAGTTCTTC.

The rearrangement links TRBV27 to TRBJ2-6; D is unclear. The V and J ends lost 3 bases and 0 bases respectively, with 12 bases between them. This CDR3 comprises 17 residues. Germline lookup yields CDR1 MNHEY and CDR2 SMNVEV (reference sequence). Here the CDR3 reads CASSFIVSSSGANVLTF. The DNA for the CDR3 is TGTGCCAGCAGTTTTATCGTTTCGAGCTCTGGGGCCAACGTCCTGACTTTC.

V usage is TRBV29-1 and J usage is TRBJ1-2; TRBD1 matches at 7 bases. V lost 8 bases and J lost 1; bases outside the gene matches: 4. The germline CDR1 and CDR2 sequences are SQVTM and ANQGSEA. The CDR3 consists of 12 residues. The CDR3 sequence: CSSGDSNYGYTF. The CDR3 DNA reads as TGCAGCTCTGGGGACAGTAACTATGGCTACACCTTC.

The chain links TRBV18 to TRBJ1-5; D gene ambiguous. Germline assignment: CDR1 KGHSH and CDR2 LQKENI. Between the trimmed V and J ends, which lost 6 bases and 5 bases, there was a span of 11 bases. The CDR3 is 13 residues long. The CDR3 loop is CASSPHLDQPQHF. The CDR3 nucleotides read TGTGCCAGCTCGCCGCACTTAGATCAGCCCCAGCATTTT.